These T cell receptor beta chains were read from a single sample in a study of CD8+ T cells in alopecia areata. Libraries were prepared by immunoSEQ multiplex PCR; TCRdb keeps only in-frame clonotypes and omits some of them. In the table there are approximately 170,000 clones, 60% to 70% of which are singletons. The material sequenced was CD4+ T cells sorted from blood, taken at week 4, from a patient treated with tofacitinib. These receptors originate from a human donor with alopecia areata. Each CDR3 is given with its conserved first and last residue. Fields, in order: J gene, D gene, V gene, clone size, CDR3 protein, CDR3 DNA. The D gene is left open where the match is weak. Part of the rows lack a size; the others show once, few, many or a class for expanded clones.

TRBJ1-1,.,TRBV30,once,CAWSATANTEAFF,TGTGCCTGGAGTGCTACAGCGAACACTGAAGCTTTCTTT
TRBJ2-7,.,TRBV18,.,CASSPLSGNEQYF,TGTGCCAGCTCACCCCTTTCCGGGAACGAGCAGTACTTC
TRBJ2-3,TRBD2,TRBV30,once,CALTWLAGSTDTQYF,TGTGCTTTAACTTGGCTAGCGGGAAGCACAGATACGCAGTATTTT
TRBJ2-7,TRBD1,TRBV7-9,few,CASSKDRVEGEQYF,TGTGCCAGCAGCAAGGACAGGGTAGAGGGCGAGCAGTACTTC
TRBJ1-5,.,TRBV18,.,CASSPLGQSNQPQHF,TGTGCCAGCTCACCACTGGGGCAGAGCAATCAGCCCCAGCATTTT
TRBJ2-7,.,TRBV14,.,CASSLRDGPYEQYF,TGTGCCAGCAGCCTCCGGGACGGACCCTACGAGCAGTACTTC
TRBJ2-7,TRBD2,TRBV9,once,CASSGTSGFGEQYF,TGTGCCAGCAGCGGGACTAGCGGTTTCGGCGAGCAGTACTTC
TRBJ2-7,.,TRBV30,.,CAWSVGELESYEQYF,TGTGCCTGGAGTGTTGGGGAACTAGAATCCTACGAGCAGTACTTC
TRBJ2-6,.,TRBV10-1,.,CASSESSAGANVLTF,TGCGCCAGCAGTGAATCGTCCGCTGGGGCCAACGTCCTGACTTTC
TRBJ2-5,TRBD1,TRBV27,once,CASSSRTGYQETQYF,TGTGCCAGCAGTTCCCGGACAGGGTACCAAGAGACCCAGTACTTC
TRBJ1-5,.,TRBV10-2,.,CASSESGWRQPQHF,TGCGCCAGCAGTGAGTCTGGGTGGAGGCAGCCCCAGCATTTT
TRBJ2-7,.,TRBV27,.,CASRTTQGYEQYF,TGTGCCAGCAGGACAACACAGGGCTACGAGCAGTACTTC
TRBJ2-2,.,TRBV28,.,CASSPYGTLDTGELFF,TGTGCCAGCAGTCCTTACGGGACACTTGACACCGGGGAGCTGTTTTTT
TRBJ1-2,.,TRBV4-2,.,CASSQAPGPNYGYTF,TGTGCCAGCAGCCAAGCCCCGGGGCCGAACTATGGCTACACCTTC
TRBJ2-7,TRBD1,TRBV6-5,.,CASSYTYRGLYEQYF,TGTGCCAGCAGTTACACCTACAGGGGATTATACGAGCAGTACTTC
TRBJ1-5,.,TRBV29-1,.,CSVAPEVSNQPQHF,TGCAGCGTCGCTCCCGAGGTTAGCAATCAGCCCCAGCATTTT
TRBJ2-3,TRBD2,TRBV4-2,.,CASSQEGLALQYF,TGTGCCAGCAGCCAAGAAGGACTAGCGCTTCAGTATTTT
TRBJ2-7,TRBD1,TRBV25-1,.,CASREDRGYEQYF,TGTGCCAGCAGGGAGGACAGGGGTTACGAGCAGTACTTC
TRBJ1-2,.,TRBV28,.,CASRLGSTGYTF,TGTGCCAGCAGGCTGGGGAGTACTGGCTACACCTTC
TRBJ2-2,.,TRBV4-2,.,CASSQEGQVSGELFF,TGTGCCAGCAGCCAAGAAGGGCAGGTTTCCGGGGAGCTGTTTTTT
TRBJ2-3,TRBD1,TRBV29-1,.,CSVVNRGRTDTQYF,TGCAGCGTTGTTAACAGGGGCCGCACAGATACGCAGTATTTT
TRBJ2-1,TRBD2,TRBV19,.,CASSSQGGTQNEQFF,TGTGCCAGTAGTTCCCAGGGAGGGACGCAGAATGAGCAGTTCTTC
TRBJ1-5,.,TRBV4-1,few,CASSQDDLLGNQPQHF,TGCGCCAGCAGCCAAGACGACCTCCTGGGCAATCAGCCCCAGCATTTT
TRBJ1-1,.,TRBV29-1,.,CSGSDGGTEAFF,TGCAGCGGATCAGACGGGGGCACTGAAGCTTTCTTT
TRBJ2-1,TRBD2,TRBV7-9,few,CASTSGIGNEQFF,TGTGCCAGCACCAGCGGGATTGGCAATGAGCAGTTCTTC
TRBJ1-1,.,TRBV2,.,CASSDGTSMNTEAFF,TGTGCCAGCAGTGATGGGACAAGTATGAACACTGAAGCTTTCTTT
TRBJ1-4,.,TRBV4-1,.,CASSPIQGREKLFF,TGCGCCAGCAGCCCTATTCAAGGTCGGGAAAAACTGTTTTTT
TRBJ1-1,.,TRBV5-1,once,CASSGRAGDTEAFF,TGCGCCAGCAGCGGCAGGGCTGGGGACACTGAAGCTTTCTTT
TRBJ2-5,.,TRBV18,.,CASSRDIQETQYF,TGTGCCAGCTCACGGGACATACAAGAGACCCAGTACTTC
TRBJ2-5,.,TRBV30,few,CAWSGPSRTQYF,TGTGCCTGGAGTGGGCCGTCAAGGACCCAGTACTTC
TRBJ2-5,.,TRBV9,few,CASSVGGRQETQYF,TGTGCCAGCAGCGTAGGTGGCAGACAAGAGACCCAGTACTTC
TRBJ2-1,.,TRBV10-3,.,CAISPFYNEQFF,TGTGCCATCAGTCCCTTCTACAATGAGCAGTTCTTC